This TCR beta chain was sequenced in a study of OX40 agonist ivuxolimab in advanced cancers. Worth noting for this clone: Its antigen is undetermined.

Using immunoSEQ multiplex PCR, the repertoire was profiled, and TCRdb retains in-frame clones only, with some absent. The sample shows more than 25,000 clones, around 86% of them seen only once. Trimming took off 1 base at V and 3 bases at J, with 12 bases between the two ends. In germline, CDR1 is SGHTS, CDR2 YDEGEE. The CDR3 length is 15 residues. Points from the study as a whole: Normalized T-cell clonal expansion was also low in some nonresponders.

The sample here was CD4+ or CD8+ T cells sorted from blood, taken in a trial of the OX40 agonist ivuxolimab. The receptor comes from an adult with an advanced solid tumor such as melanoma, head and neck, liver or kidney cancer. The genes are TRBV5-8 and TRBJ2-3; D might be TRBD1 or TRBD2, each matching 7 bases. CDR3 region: CASSLRGRGTDTQYF. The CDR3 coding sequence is TGTGCCAGCAGCTTGAGGGGGCGGGGGACAGATACGCAGTATTTT.